This TCR beta chain was retrieved from a study of blood T cell repertoires in COVID-19. Study summary: Sites in the United States, Italy and Spain provided acute and convalescent COVID-19 samples. From T cells, B-cell-depleted T cells, or PBMCs came the material, which was cDNA or gDNA.

In germline, CDR1 is SNHLY, CDR2 FYNNEI. The CDR3 runs to 15 residues. Trimming removed 4 bases from V and 1 base from J, with 10 bases in between. This clone was seen only a few times. Original data processing: How many nucleated cells were present was estimated from reference gene primer amplification. Assay: immunoSEQ multiplex PCR; the TCRdb copy retains only in-frame clones and omits some. V, J and clone size were drawn from that table, and D and trimming were deduced from the DNA. The sample lists around 110,000 clones, more than 70% occurring once. The J gene is TRBJ2-2, the V gene TRBV2; D call uncertain. The material sequenced was peripheral blood. The TCR was taken from a man in his forties with active or convalescent COVID-19. The chain's CDR3 is CASSVALGNTGELFF. The CDR3 DNA is TGTGCCAGCAGTGTTGCCCTAGGGAACACCGGGGAGCTGTTTTTT.